Sequencing of this T cell receptor (beta chain) was carried out in a study of blood T cell repertoires in COVID-19. Clones were read by immunoSEQ multiplex PCR, and TCRdb kept only the in-frame ones, dropping some. This table holds 150,000 to 200,000 clones, approximately 87% found once. Germline values: CDR1 LGHNA, CDR2 YSLEER. This CDR3 is built from 19 residues. V trimming: 0 bases; J trimming: 4 bases; junction bases outside the gene matches: 12. Input material: peripheral blood. V gene TRBV4-3 combines with J gene TRBJ2-1; TRBD2 matches at 10 bases. The clonotype comes from a woman in her sixties or seventies with COVID-19, enrolled during active disease. The CDR3 DNA follows: TGCGCCAGCAGCCAAGAATCTGCCCCTAGCGGGAGTACGTACAATGAGCAGTTCTTC. Residues: CASSQESAPSGSTYNEQFF.